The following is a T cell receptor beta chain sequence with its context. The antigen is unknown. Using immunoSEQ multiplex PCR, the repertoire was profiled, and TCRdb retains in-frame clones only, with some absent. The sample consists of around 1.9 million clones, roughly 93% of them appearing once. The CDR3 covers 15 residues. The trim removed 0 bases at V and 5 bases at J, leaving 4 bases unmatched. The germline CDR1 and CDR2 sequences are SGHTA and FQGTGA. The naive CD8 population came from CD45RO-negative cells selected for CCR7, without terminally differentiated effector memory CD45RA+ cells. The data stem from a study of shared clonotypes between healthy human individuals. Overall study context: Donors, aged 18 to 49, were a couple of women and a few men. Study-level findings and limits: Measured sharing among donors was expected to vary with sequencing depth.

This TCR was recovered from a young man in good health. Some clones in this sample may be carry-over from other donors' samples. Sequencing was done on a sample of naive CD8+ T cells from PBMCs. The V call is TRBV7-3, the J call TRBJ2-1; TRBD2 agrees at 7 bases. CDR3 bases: TGTGCCAGCAGCTTAACTCCTAGCGGCCACAATGAGCAGTTCTTC. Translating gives CASSLTPSGHNEQFF. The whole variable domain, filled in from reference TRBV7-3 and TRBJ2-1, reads GAGVSQTPSNKVTEKGKYVELRCDPISGHTALYWYRQSLGQGPEFLIYFQGTGAADDSGLPNDRFFAVRPEGSVSTLKIQRTERGDSAVYLCASSLTPSGHNEQFFGPGTRLTVL.